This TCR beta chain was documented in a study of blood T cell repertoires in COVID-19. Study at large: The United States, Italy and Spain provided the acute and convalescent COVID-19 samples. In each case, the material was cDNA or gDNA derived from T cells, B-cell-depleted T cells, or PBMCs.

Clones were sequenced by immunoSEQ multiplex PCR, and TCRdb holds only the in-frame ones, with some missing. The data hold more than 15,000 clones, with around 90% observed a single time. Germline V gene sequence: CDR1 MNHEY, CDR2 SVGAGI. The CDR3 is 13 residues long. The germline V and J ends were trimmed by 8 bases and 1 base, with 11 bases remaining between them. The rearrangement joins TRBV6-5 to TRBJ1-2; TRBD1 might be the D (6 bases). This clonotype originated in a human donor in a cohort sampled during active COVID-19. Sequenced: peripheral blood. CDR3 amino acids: CASREGVNYGYTF. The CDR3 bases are TGTGCCAGCCGCGAGGGGGTTAACTATGGCTACACCTTC.